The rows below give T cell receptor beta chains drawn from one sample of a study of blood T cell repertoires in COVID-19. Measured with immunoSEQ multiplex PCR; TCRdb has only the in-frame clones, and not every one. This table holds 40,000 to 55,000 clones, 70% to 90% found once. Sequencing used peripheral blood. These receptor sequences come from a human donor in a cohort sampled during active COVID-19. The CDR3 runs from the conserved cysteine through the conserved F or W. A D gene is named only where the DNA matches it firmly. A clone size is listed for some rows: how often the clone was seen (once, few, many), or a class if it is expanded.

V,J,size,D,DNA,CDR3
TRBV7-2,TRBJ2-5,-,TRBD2,TGTGCCAGCAGCCCGACTAGCGGACAAGAGACCCAGTACTTC,CASSPTSGQETQYF
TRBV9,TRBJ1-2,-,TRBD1,TGTGCCAGCAGACGAGGACAGGGAGGGTATGGCTACACCTTC,CASRRGQGGYGYTF
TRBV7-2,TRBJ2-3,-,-,TGTGCCAGCAGCTTAGGGGCGAAAGATACGCAGTATTTT,CASSLGAKDTQYF
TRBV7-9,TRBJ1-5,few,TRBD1,TGTGCCAGCAGCTTCAGGGGGGAAGGGCCCCAGCATTTT,CASSFRGEGPQHF
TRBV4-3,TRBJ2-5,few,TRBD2,TGCGCCAGCAGCCAAGGACTAGCGGGGGCGGGGGAGACCCAGTACTTC,CASSQGLAGAGETQYF
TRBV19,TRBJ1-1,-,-,TGTGCCAGTAGTACGACAGTGAACACTGAAGCTTTCTTT,CASSTTVNTEAFF
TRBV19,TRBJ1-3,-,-,TGTGCCAGTAGCCCGACCGGGGTTGGAAACACCATATATTTT,CASSPTGVGNTIYF
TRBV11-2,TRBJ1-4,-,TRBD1,TGTGCCAGCTCTCGGGGGAACAGGGGCGTAGAAAAACTGTTTTTT,CASSRGNRGVEKLFF
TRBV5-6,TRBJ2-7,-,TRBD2,TGTGCCAGCAGCTTGGTGGGAGCGAGCCTAGCGGGTTGGTACGAGCAGTACTTC,CASSLVGASLAGWYEQYF
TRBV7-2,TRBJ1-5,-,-,TGTGCCAGCAGCTTAGAGGCAGGCGGGTATAGCAATCAGCCCCAGCATTTT,CASSLEAGGYSNQPQHF
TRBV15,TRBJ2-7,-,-,TGTGCCACCAGGGACAGCCCCTACGAGCAGTACTTC,CATRDSPYEQYF
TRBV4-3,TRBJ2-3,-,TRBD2,TGCGCCAGCAGCCAAGATCGGAGACTAGCGGACCCTAGCACAGATACGCAGTATTTT,CASSQDRRLADPSTDTQYF
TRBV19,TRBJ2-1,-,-,TGTGCCAGTAGTATTGGGCCCTACAATGAGCAGTTCTTC,CASSIGPYNEQFF
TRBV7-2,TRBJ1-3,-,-,TGTGCCAGCAGCTTAACCGGGACAAGCTCTGGAAACACCATATATTTT,CASSLTGTSSGNTIYF
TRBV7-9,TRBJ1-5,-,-,TGTGCCAGTCGGGCGTTGGGAGATCAGCCCCAGCATTTT,CASRALGDQPQHF
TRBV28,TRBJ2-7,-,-,TGTGCCAGCAGTTACCCGGACAGCCTCAACGAGCAGTACTTC,CASSYPDSLNEQYF
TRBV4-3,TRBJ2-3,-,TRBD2,TGCGCCAGCAGCCCCATCGGACTAGCGGAAGCAGATACGCAGTATTTT,CASSPIGLAEADTQYF
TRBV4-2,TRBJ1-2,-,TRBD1,TGTGCCAGCGGCGGACAGGGGGCGCGTGGCTATGGCTACACCTTC,CASGGQGARGYGYTF
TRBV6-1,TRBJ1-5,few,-,TGTGCCAGCAGTGAATCGGGGAGGCAGCCCCAGCATTTT,CASSESGRQPQHF
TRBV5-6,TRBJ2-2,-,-,TGTGCCAGCAGCTTCTTACAGGGTGGAACCGGGGAGCTGTTTTTT,CASSFLQGGTGELFF
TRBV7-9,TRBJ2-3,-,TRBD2,TGTGCCAGCAGCTCGGGACTAGCGGGGCAAGATACGCAGTATTTT,CASSSGLAGQDTQYF
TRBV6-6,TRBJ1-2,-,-,TGTGCCAGCACCCCGAGGACAGAGACCTATGGCTACACCTTC,CASTPRTETYGYTF
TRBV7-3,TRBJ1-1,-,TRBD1,TGTGCCAGCAGCTCTGGGACAGGGGGTACTGAAGCTTTCTTT,CASSSGTGGTEAFF
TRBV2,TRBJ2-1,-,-,TGTGCCAGCAGTGGTCTGAATCCCGCCTTAGCTGCCATCAATGAGCAGTTCTTC,CASSGLNPALAAINEQFF
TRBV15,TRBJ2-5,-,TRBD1,TGTGCCACCAGCTCCGGGACAGGGCAAGAGACCCAGTACTTC,CATSSGTGQETQYF
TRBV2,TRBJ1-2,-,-,TGTGCCAGCAGACCCGACATGGGGCAGGGCAATACCTTC,CASRPDMGQGNTF
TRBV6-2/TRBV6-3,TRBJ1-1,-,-,TGTGCCAGCAGTTCCTCCAGGGATATTGAAGCTTTCTTT,CASSSSRDIEAFF
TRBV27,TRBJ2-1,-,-,TGTGCCAGCAGTTCACAGGGTACCGCCCAAAGGAATGAGCAGTTCTTC,CASSSQGTAQRNEQFF
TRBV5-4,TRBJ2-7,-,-,TGTGCCAGCAGCTCAAGGGACAAACCCTACGAGCAGTACTTC,CASSSRDKPYEQYF
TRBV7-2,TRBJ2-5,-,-,TGTGCCAGCACACGCGGGGGCCCCCAAGAGACCCAGTACTTC,CASTRGGPQETQYF
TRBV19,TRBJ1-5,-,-,TGTGCCAGTCGACAGGAGCATCAGCCCCAGCATTTT,CASRQEHQPQHF
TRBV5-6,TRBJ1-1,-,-,TGTGCCAGCAGCTTGTCAAGAGGGGTATACGGGGGATGGACTGAAGCTTTCTTT,CASSLSRGVYGGWTEAFF
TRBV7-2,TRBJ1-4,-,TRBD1,TGTGCCAGCAGCTTAGGGAGGGGGACAGACGAAAAACTGTTTTTT,CASSLGRGTDEKLFF
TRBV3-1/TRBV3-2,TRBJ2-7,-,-,TGTGCCAGCAGCCAGGGGAGTGACCTTAATCTCTACGAGCAGTACTTC,CASSQGSDLNLYEQYF
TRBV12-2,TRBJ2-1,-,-,TGTGCAAGTCGCCTCCCGGGACTAGTGCTACGGAATGAGCAGTTCTTC,CASRLPGLVLRNEQFF
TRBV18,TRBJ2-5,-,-,TGTGCCAGCTCACGAACAGGGAACCAAGAGACCCAGTACTTC,CASSRTGNQETQYF
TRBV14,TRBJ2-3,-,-,TGTGCCAGCAGCCGTAGAAGTCGCACAGATACGCAGTATTTT,CASSRRSRTDTQYF
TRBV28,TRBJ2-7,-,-,TGTGCCAGCAGTTCTCGCTGGGGGCTCACCTACGAGCAGTACTTC,CASSSRWGLTYEQYF
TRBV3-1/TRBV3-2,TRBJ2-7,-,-,TGTGCCAGCAGCCAGGGGGGGCCCAGCTCCTACGAGCAGTACTTC,CASSQGGPSSYEQYF
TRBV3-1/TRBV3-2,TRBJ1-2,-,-,TGTGCCAGCAGCCAGACAGATTATGGCTACACCTTC,CASSQTDYGYTF
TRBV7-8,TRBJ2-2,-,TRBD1,TGTGCCAGCAGCCCCCACCGCCGGGGGACAGGGGGTGCGACCGGGGAGCTGTTTTTT,CASSPHRRGTGGATGELFF
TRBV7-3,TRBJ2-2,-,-,TGTGCCAGCAGCTTACAAGGGACACCGAACACCGGGGAGCTGTTTTTT,CASSLQGTPNTGELFF
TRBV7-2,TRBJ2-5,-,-,TGTGCCAGCAGCTTAGGTTCGGGGGTCCAAGAGACCCAGTACTTC,CASSLGSGVQETQYF
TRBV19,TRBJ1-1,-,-,TGTGCCAGTAGTACCCAGGGAGGGGAACTCATGAACACTGAAGCTTTCTTT,CASSTQGGELMNTEAFF
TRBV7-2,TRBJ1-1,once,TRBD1,TGTGCCAGCAGCTCTCCCGGGACAGCGAACACTGAAGCTTTCTTT,CASSSPGTANTEAFF
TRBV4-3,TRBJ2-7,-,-,TGCGCCAGCAGCCATGCGGGACAGTCCTACGAGCAGTACTTC,CASSHAGQSYEQYF
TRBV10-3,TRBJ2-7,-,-,TGTGCCATCCGAGGGACTTACGAGCAGTACTTC,CAIRGTYEQYF
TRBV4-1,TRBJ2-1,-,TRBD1,TGCGCCAGCAGCCAAACCCTCGGGACAGGGGGCCTCGATGAGCAGTTCTTC,CASSQTLGTGGLDEQFF
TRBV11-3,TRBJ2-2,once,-,TGTGCCAGCAGCTTCGGGGGGACCAGGGGCACCGGGGAGCTGTTTTTT,CASSFGGTRGTGELFF
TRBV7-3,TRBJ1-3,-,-,TGTGCCAGCAGCTTACTACAGGGAAACACCATATATTTT,CASSLLQGNTIYF
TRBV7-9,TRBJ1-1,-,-,TGTGCCAGCAGCTCCGGACAGCACACTGAAGCTTTCTTT,CASSSGQHTEAFF
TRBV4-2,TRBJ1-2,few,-,TGTGCCAGCAGCCAAGCGGACAGACCTCTGGACTACACCTTC,CASSQADRPLDYTF
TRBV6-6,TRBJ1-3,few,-,TGTGCCAGCAGTTCTGTCGGGGGAGAAAACACCATATATTTT,CASSSVGGENTIYF
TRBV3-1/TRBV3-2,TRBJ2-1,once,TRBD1,TGTGCCAGCAGCCCCCGGACAGGGAGCTCCTACAATGAGCAGTTCTTC,CASSPRTGSSYNEQFF
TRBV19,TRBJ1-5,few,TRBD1,TGTGCCAGTAGCTACACCGGGACAGATCAGCCCCAGCATTTT,CASSYTGTDQPQHF
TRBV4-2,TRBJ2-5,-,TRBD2,TGTGCCAGCAGCCAAGAACCCTCAACTAGCGGGTCCGCTCAAGAGACCCAGTACTTC,CASSQEPSTSGSAQETQYF
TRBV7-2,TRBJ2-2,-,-,TGTGCCAGCAGCTTACGAGGGACATCCGGCGCGAACACCGGGAAGCTGTTTTTT,CASSLRGTSGANTGKLFF
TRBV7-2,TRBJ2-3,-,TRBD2,TGTGCCAGCAGCCGCAGCGGGGCTAGCACAGATACGCAGTATTTT,CASSRSGASTDTQYF
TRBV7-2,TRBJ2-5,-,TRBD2,TGTGCCAGCAGCTTGCCAGCGGGAGGACTCCAAGAGACCCAGTACTTC,CASSLPAGGLQETQYF
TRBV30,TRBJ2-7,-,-,TGTGCCTGGAGTGTAGGTAGCGGAATCTCCTACGAGCAGTACTTC,CAWSVGSGISYEQYF